The entry below gives a single TCR beta chain sequence along with its context. Its antigen specificity is not known. Base qualities were left out, and no much larger clone turns up one base away. The data originate from a study of T cells in narcolepsy (dated by TCRdb to between 2018 and 2020). With respect to the entire study: Healthy control donors were enrolled in the study alongside patients who had narcolepsy type 1 or type 2 (NT1, NT2). The study used TCR Vbeta sequencing to track clonotypes in blood and CSF while looking for autoreactive T cells in narcolepsy patients that target self-antigens of hypocretin neurons (hypocretin, TRIB2). What the authors observed across the whole study: Plots comparing CSF and blood CD4+ T cell clonotypes from the same patient highlighted HCRT-specific and TRIB2-specific autoreactive clonotypes. No sequences matching autoreactive T cell clones were present in some of the blood memory CD4+ repertoires from patients and controls. Autoreactive clonotypes were reported to be detected serially in the blood of the same patients and of different patients, but not in the blood of healthy controls. Patients and controls had similar numbers of sequenced blood memory CD4+ clonotypes, with averages of around 40,000 in patients and 30,000 to 35,000 in controls.

Memory CD4+ T cells were sorted ex vivo from peripheral blood of narcolepsy patients and healthy controls for TCR Vbeta sequencing. Reading from cysteine to phenylalanine, the CDR3 counts 13 amino acids. Left in the record is the CDR3 DNA by itself, 39 bases read in frame from the first base. The germline V gene encodes CDR1 ENHRY and CDR2 SYGVKD. At the junction V is shortened by 5 bases and J by 1 base, with 8 bases in between. The library was produced with the immunoSEQ multiplex PCR assay. What TCRdb holds here is the immuneACCESS table cut down to in-frame rearrangements. Part of the clones is not present; checked against another copy, under half of the missing clones reflect an unresolved V gene, and the others are unexplained. A total of about 35,000 clones appear in this sample, approximately 84% of them only once. More than 1% of the sample is taken by the ten largest.

This TCR came from a human donor in good health. Sequencing used memory (CD45RA-) CD4+ T cells from blood. Explained via the paper, the cell subset or site label denotes: memory T cells sorted ex vivo from peripheral blood. The chain employs TRBV10-3 and TRBJ2-5; TRBD2 is perhaps the D gene, given 5 matching bases. The CDR3 region has the sequence CAISRDIQETQYF. The DNA is as follows: TGTGCCATCAGTCGGGATATCCAAGAGACCCAGTACTTC.